These 10 T cell receptor beta chains originate from one sample sequenced in a study of OX40 agonist ivuxolimab in advanced cancers. The assay was immunoSEQ multiplex PCR, and TCRdb's table has in-frame clones only and misses some. The repertoire holds tens of thousands of clones, with roughly 90% as singletons. Sample: CD4+ or CD8+ T cells sorted from blood, taken in a trial of the OX40 agonist ivuxolimab. The receptors were sampled from an adult with an advanced solid tumor such as melanoma, head and neck, liver or kidney cancer.

V is TRBV7-8 and J is TRBJ1-2; the D gene is possibly TRBD1 (6 bases). The CDR3 consists of 15 residues. Germline V gives CDR1 SGHVS, CDR2 FQNEAQ. V was clipped by 5 bases and J by 4 bases, with 17 bases between them. The CDR3 loop reads CASSALGGAGYGYTF. The CDR3 region has the DNA TGTGCCAGCAGCGCTCTTGGGGGCGCTGGCTATGGCTACACCTTC.

The chain recombines TRBV6-1 with TRBJ1-5; 9 bases align to TRBD1. Germline lookup yields CDR1 MNHNS and CDR2 SASEGT. The ends lost 4 bases at V and 7 bases at J; junction bases unmatched: 5. The CDR3 is made up of 14 amino acids. The CDR3 sequence: CASSATGGPQPQHF. CDR3 DNA sequence: TGTGCCAGCAGTGCGACAGGGGGGCCGCAGCCCCAGCATTTT.

The J gene is TRBJ2-7, the V gene TRBV28; possibly TRBD2 for D (7 bases). The V gene lost 6 bases and the J gene lost 3 bases, with 15 bases spanning the gap. Germline V gene data show CDR1 as MDHEN and CDR2 as SYDVKM. CDR3 length: 14 residues. This CDR3 reads CASSPPGGHYEQYV. DNA for the CDR3: TGTGCCAGCAGCCCCCCGGGGGGACACTACGAGCAGTACGTC.

The V gene is TRBV4-3, the J gene TRBJ1-6; no clear D. From germline, CDR1 is LGHNA and CDR2 YSLEER. The CDR3 sequence is 15 residues long. V was cut by 0 bases and J by 6 bases, with 9 bases left in between. CDR3 amino acids: CASSQDTGLNSPLHF. The CDR3 DNA reads TGCGCCAGCAGCCAAGATACCGGACTTAATTCACCCCTCCACTTT.

CDR3 bases: TGTGCCAGCAGTGATGGGGCGAACACTGAAGCTTTCTTT. Translated: CASSDGANTEAFF. The J gene is TRBJ1-1, the V gene TRBV2, with D perhaps matching TRBD1 (5 bases). The CDR3 has 13 amino acids. Germline-derived CDR1 and CDR2 are SNHLY and FYNNEI. V lost 3 bases and J lost 1, with 6 bases in between.

CDR3 coding DNA: TGCGCCAGCAGCCCAGGGGAGGATGAAAAACTGTTTTTT. Protein product: CASSPGEDEKLFF. This sequence joins TRBV4-3 and TRBJ1-4, with D possibly being TRBD1 (6 bases). Germline V gene lookup returns CDR1 LGHNA and CDR2 YSLEER. Between the trimmed V and J ends, which lost 4 bases and 6 bases, there was a span of 9 bases. The CDR3 runs to 13 residues.

This clone was counted a single time. The chain carries TRBV4-3 and TRBJ2-3, with 8 positions matching TRBD2. The CDR3 is 15 residues long. CDR1 is LGHNA and CDR2 is YSLEER in the germline V gene. J gave up 4 bases and V 0 bases, and 3 bases lay outside the gene matches. CDR3 in DNA: TGCGCCAGCAGCCAAGAACCGGGGGGGCCAGATACGCAGTATTTT. Translating it yields CASSQEPGGPDTQYF.

The chain employs TRBV2 and TRBJ1-4; TRBD1 might be the D (6 bases). This CDR3 contains 15 residues. Germline V CDR1 and CDR2: SNHLY, FYNNEI. Trimming removed 4 bases from V and 7 bases from J, with 16 bases in between. DNA for the CDR3: TGTGCCAGCAGTGGGGAGGGGGAAAGTTCTGAAAAACTGTTTTTT. This codes for CASSGEGESSEKLFF.

The chain couples TRBV4-3 to TRBJ1-6; a weak D match, TRBD1 (5 bases). V lost 1 base, J lost 9 bases, and 10 bases lay in between. This CDR3 has 14 amino acids. The germline gives CDR1 LGHNA, CDR2 YSLEER. CDR3 sequence (DNA): TGCGCCAGCAGCCAAGGGGACGGTGGTTCACCCCTCCACTTT. Encoded protein: CASSQGDGGSPLHF.

V and J are TRBV4-1 and TRBJ2-4; 13 bases fit TRBD2. This CDR3 is built from 18 residues. The ends lost 1 base at V and 0 bases at J; junction bases unmatched: 3. Germline V gives CDR1 MGHRA, CDR2 YSYEKL. CDR3 nucleotide sequence: TGCGCCAGCAGCCAAGGACTAGCGGGGGGTTTAGCCAAAAACATTCAGTACTTC. Protein sequence: CASSQGLAGGLAKNIQYF.